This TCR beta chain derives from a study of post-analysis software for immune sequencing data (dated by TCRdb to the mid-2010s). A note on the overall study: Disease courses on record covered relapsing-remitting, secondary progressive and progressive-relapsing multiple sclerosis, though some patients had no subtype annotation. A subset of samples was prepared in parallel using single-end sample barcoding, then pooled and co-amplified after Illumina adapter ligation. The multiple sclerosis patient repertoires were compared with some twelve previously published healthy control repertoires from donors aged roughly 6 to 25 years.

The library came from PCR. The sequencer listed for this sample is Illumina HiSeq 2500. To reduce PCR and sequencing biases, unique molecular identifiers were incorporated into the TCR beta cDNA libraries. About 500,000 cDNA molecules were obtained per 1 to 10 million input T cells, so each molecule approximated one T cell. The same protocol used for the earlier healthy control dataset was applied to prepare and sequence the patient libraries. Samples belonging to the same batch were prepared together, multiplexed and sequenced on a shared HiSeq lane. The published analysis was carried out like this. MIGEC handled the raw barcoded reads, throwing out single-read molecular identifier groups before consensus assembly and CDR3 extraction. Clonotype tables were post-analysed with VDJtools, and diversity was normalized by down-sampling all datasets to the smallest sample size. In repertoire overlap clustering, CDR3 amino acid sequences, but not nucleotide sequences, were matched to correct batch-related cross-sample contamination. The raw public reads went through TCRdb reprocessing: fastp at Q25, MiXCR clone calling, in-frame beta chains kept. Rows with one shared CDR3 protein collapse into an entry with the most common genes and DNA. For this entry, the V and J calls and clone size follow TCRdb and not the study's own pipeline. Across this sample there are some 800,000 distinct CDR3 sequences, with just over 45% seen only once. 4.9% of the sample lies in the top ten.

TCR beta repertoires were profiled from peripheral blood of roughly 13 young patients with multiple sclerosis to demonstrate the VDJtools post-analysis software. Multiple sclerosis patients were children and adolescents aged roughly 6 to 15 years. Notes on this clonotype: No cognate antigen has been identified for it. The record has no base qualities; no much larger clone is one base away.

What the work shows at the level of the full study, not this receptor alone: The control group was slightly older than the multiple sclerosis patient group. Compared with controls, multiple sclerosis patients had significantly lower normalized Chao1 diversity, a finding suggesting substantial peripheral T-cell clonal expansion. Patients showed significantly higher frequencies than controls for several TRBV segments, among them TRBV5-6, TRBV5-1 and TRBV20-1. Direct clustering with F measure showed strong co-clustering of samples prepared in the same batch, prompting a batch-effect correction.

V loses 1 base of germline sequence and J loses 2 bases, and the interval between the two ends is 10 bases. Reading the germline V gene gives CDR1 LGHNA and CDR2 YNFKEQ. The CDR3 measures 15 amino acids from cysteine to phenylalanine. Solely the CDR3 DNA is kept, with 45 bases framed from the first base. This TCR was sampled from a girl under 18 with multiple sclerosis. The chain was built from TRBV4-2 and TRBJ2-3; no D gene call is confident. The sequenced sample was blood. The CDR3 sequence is CASSQVSWITDTQYF. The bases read TGTGCCAGCAGCCAAGTGAGTTGGATCACAGATACGCAGTATTTT.